Each of the 32 T cell receptor beta chains below was sequenced from the same sample in a study of blood T cell repertoires in COVID-19. Sequencing used immunoSEQ multiplex PCR; TCRdb keeps in-frame clones, though not all of them. The sample carries some 39,000 clones, more than 75% recorded once. Specimen: peripheral blood. The receptors were sampled from an older man with acute or convalescent COVID-19.

The chain couples TRBV28 to TRBJ2-2; a weak D match, TRBD1 (5 bases). Germline CDR1 reads MDHEN; CDR2 reads SYDVKM. The germline V and J ends were trimmed by 6 bases and 0 bases, with 11 bases remaining between them. There are 15 residues in the CDR3. The CDR3 here is CASRRAGSNTGELFF. CDR3 coding DNA: TGTGCCAGCAGAAGAGCAGGGTCGAACACCGGGGAGCTGTTTTTT.

This clone was observed a handful of times. J is TRBJ1-5 and V is TRBV5-5, with 7 bases fitting TRBD1. This CDR3 spans 15 amino acids. V lost 4 bases and J lost 3; bases outside the gene matches: 7. CDR1 and CDR2 (germline): SGHKS, YYEKEE (reference sequence). DNA of the CDR3: TGTGCCAGCAGCGCCGAGACAGGGAACAATCAGCCCCAGCATTTT. Its protein is CASSAETGNNQPQHF.

This chain joins TRBV6-5 and TRBJ1-1; D is ambiguous. Trimming pared 5 bases from V and 1 base from J, leaving 11 bases between. The CDR3 has 14 residues. Germline V gene sequence: CDR1 MNHEY, CDR2 SVGAGI. The CDR3: CASSPRRRNTEAFF. CDR3 nucleotides: TGTGCCAGCAGTCCCCGTCGGAGGAACACTGAAGCTTTCTTT.

This clone was seen only once. The gene calls are TRBV6-5 and TRBJ1-1; TRBD1 might be the D (5 bases). Germline V gene sequence: CDR1 MNHEY, CDR2 SVGAGI. V lost 0 bases and J 3 bases, leaving 8 bases between the germline ends. This CDR3 has 14 amino acids. CDR3 in DNA: TGTGCCAGCAGTTACTCGGGGGGGGACACTGAAGCTTTCTTT. Translation gives CASSYSGGDTEAFF.

The chain couples TRBV10-3 to TRBJ2-3; 12 bases are a match to TRBD2. Germline CDR1 is ENHRY and CDR2 is SYGVKD. Germline trimming cut 0 bases from V and 3 bases from J; bases unmatched to any gene: 4. The CDR3 spans 17 residues. As DNA, the CDR3 is TGTGCCATCAGTGAGTCTCTAGCGGGGGGGCAGACAGATACGCAGTATTTT. It yields the protein CAISESLAGGQTDTQYF.

V is TRBV12-3 or TRBV12-4 and J is TRBJ2-7, with 7 bases aligning to TRBD1. CDR3 length equals 12 residues. V trimming: 5 bases; J trimming: 5 bases; junction bases outside the gene matches: 3. The CDR3 DNA follows: TGTGCCAGCAGTCAGACAGGGAACGAGCAGTACTTC. It yields the protein CASSQTGNEQYF.

There are a few counts of this clone. The J gene is TRBJ2-2, the V gene TRBV28; D is uncertain. The CDR3 loop spans 16 amino acids. Trimming left V 4 bases short and J 1 base short, with 13 bases between. Germline CDR1 and CDR2: MDHEN and SYDVKM. Here the CDR3 reads CASSSTELGNTGELFF. CDR3 DNA sequence: TGTGCCAGCAGTTCAACAGAACTGGGGAACACCGGGGAGCTGTTTTTT.

The chain joins TRBV5-4 to TRBJ2-1, with TRBD2 matching over 8 bases. The CDR3 sequence is 15 residues long. V was pared by 1 base and J by 3 bases, with 3 bases of the junction left unmatched. Germline V gives CDR1 SGHNT, CDR2 YYREEE (reference sequence). CDR3 amino acids: CASSLSGSGYNEQFF. The DNA of the CDR3 is TGTGCCAGCAGCTTGAGCGGGAGTGGCTACAATGAGCAGTTCTTC.

The V gene is TRBV29-1, the J gene TRBJ2-1; TRBD2 might be the D (6 bases). V lost 3 bases to trimming and J lost 2 bases, with 11 bases between them. Germline CDR1 reads SQVTM; CDR2 reads ANQGSEA. CDR3 length equals 14 residues. CDR3 region: CSVDLTGAYNEQFF. The DNA for the CDR3 is TGCAGCGTTGATTTAACGGGGGCCTACAATGAGCAGTTCTTC.

This clone was seen a few times. The genes are TRBV6-5 and TRBJ2-2; TRBD1 matches 9 bases. Losses at the gene ends were 10 bases for V and 5 bases for J; bases not matched to a gene: 11. The germline gives CDR1 MNHEY, CDR2 SVGAGI. The CDR3 runs to 15 residues. CDR3 bases: TGTGCCACCCAAGCAGGGACAGGGTGGACCGGGGAGCTGTTTTTT. This translates into CATQAGTGWTGELFF.

This clone was observed a handful of times. This chain uses TRBV19 with TRBJ2-3; D remains unclear. Germline-derived CDR1 and CDR2 are LNHDA and SQIVND (reference sequence). The length of the CDR3 is 13 residues. V was clipped by 3 bases and J by 2 bases, with 6 bases between them. CDR3 in amino acids: CASSILDTDTQYF. As DNA, the CDR3 is TGTGCCAGTAGTATCTTAGACACAGATACGCAGTATTTT.

The chain is built from TRBV18 and TRBJ1-5; D may be TRBD1 (5 bases). The CDR3 covers 13 residues. Germline assignment: CDR1 KGHSH and CDR2 LQKENI. Trimming stripped 2 bases from V and 6 bases from J, with 8 bases between. Here the CDR3 reads CASSPGAGQPQHF. The CDR3, as DNA: TGTGCCAGCTCACCAGGGGCTGGTCAGCCCCAGCATTTT.

The table lists this clone with a few counts. The chain uses TRBV9 and TRBJ2-5, with 7 bases lining up with TRBD2. The V and J ends lost 3 bases and 2 bases, in that order; junction bases with no gene match: 7. This CDR3 spans 15 amino acids. The germline V gene encodes CDR1 SGDLS and CDR2 YYNGEE. The CDR3 is CASSAGGGGQETQYF. The CDR3 nucleotides read TGTGCCAGCAGCGCGGGCGGCGGGGGACAAGAGACCCAGTACTTC.

The J gene is TRBJ1-4, the V gene TRBV4-1; TRBD1 agrees at 8 bases. V dropped 2 bases and J dropped 0; count of bases not matched to a gene: 8. Per germline, CDR1 MGHRA and CDR2 YSYEKL. The CDR3 is 18 amino acids. CDR3 loop: CASSQPFSTGATNEKLFF. The DNA of the CDR3 is TGCGCCAGCAGCCAACCGTTCTCGACAGGGGCAACTAATGAAAAACTGTTTTTT.

The chain links TRBV7-3 to TRBJ2-2, with 7 nucleotides matching TRBD1. Unmatched junction bases numbered 5, after V lost 7 bases and J lost 6 bases. CDR3 length equals 13 residues. Germline V gene sequence: CDR1 SGHTA, CDR2 FQGTGA. The DNA of the CDR3 is TGTGCCAGCACCGCGACAGGGCCCGGGGAGCTGTTTTTT. This gives the protein CASTATGPGELFF.

The chain has TRBV4-2 and TRBJ2-5; 9 bases line up with TRBD2. Unmatched junction bases numbered 16, after V lost 3 bases and J lost 2 bases. This CDR3 contains 19 residues. Per germline, CDR1 LGHNA and CDR2 YNFKEQ. CDR3 loop: CASSQIVAGALGPQETQYF. The CDR3 nucleotides read TGTGCCAGCAGCCAGATTGTAGCGGGGGCCCTGGGCCCACAAGAGACCCAGTACTTC.

The rearrangement uses TRBV7-9 and TRBJ2-3; the D gene is possibly TRBD1 (6 bases). The V end was cut by 5 bases, the J end by 9 bases, with 15 bases between. Germline V gene data show CDR1 as SEHNR and CDR2 as FQNEAQ (reference sequence). The CDR3 has 13 residues. The CDR3 loop reads CASSQAGVGTQYF. CDR3 bases: TGTGCCAGCAGCCAAGCAGGGGTCGGGACGCAGTATTTT.

J is TRBJ2-1 and V is TRBV3-1 (or the pseudogene TRBV3-2); no firm D call. V lost 4 bases, J lost 9 bases, and 10 bases lay in between. CDR1 LGHDT and CDR2 YNNKEL come from the germline V gene (reference sequence). The CDR3 runs 12 residues. CDR3 nucleotides: TGTGCCAGCAGCCGAAGAGGTGCTGAGCAGTTCTTC. The encoded protein is CASSRRGAEQFF.

This clone was counted a single time. CDR3 sequence reads: CASSPIPGLASGEQYF. The CDR3 region has the DNA TGTGCCAGCAGCCCAATTCCGGGACTAGCGTCTGGCGAGCAGTACTTC. The gene calls are TRBV3-1 (or the pseudogene TRBV3-2) and TRBJ2-7, with TRBD2 identical over 10 bases. The germline CDR1 and CDR2 sequences are LGHDT and YNNKEL (reference sequence). Trimming took 4 bases from V and 6 from J; bases not matched to a gene: 12. The CDR3 spans 16 residues.

The chain carries TRBV7-9 and TRBJ2-3; D is ambiguous. The CDR3 contains 11 residues. Germline-derived CDR1 and CDR2 are SEHNR and FQNEAQ (reference sequence). V was shortened by 5 bases and J by 11 bases, with 11 bases between the two germline ends. The CDR3 region has the DNA TGTGCCAGCAGCCCCGCAAGCTGGCAGTATTTT. Protein: CASSPASWQYF.

The J gene is TRBJ2-7, the V gene TRBV6-5; D not resolved. This CDR3 is 13 amino acids long. Germline V CDR1 and CDR2: MNHEY, SVGAGI. Trimming stripped 5 bases from V and 3 bases from J, with 11 bases between. CDR3 sequence: CASSTSDIYEQYF. The CDR3 region has the DNA TGTGCCAGCAGTACCTCCGACATCTACGAGCAGTACTTC.

This clone was observed at least ten times. The V gene is TRBV24-1, the J gene TRBJ2-7; TRBD1 aligns across 7 bases. The CDR3 covers 15 residues. CDR1 KGHDR and CDR2 SFDVKD come from the germline V gene. V gave up 1 base and J gave up 6 bases; unmatched junction bases: 8. This chain's CDR3 is CATSDFRDSGREQYF. CDR3 coding DNA: TGTGCCACCAGTGATTTCAGGGACAGCGGACGCGAGCAGTACTTC.

The genes are TRBV5-6 and TRBJ2-7; 13 bases agree with TRBD2. Germline CDR1 SGHDT, CDR2 YYEEEE. V shed 0 bases and J 10 bases; nucleotides not matched to a gene: 4. This CDR3 comprises 14 residues. The CDR3 here is CASSLVGTSGIQYF. Written as DNA, the CDR3 is TGTGCCAGCAGCTTGGTAGGGACTAGCGGGATACAGTACTTC.

The rearrangement uses TRBV4-2 and TRBJ2-5; 15 nucleotides align to TRBD2. The CDR3 is 16 residues long. Trimming took 1 base from V and 6 from J; bases not matched to a gene: 3. Germline values: CDR1 LGHNA, CDR2 YNFKEQ. Here the CDR3 reads CASSQVGTSGRQTQYF. The CDR3 nucleotides read TGTGCCAGCAGCCAAGTCGGGACTAGCGGGAGGCAGACCCAGTACTTC.

The chain couples TRBV3-1 (or the pseudogene TRBV3-2) to TRBJ1-2; D is uncertain. Germline V gives CDR1 LGHDT, CDR2 YNNKEL (reference sequence). Between the trimmed V and J ends, which lost 4 bases and 7 bases, there was a span of 13 bases. The CDR3 runs 13 residues. CDR3 region: CASSPSSGSGYTF. CDR3 sequence (DNA): TGTGCCAGCAGCCCTTCGTCCGGGAGTGGCTACACCTTC.

The J gene is TRBJ2-7, the V gene TRBV6-6; D remains unclear. Germline V gene lookup returns CDR1 MNHNY and CDR2 SVGAGI (reference sequence). The CDR3 loop spans 12 amino acids. With 2 bases removed from V and 3 bases from J, the gap between germline ends came to 5 bases. This CDR3 is CASSYVNYEQYF. CDR3 nucleotide sequence: TGTGCCAGCAGTTACGTCAACTACGAGCAGTACTTC.

This chain connects TRBV3-1 (or the pseudogene TRBV3-2) to TRBJ2-2; D gene uncertain. Germline V gene lookup returns CDR1 LGHDT and CDR2 YNNKEL (reference sequence). CDR3 length: 14 residues. The ends were cut back, 7 bases at V and 0 bases at J, with 9 bases in the middle. The CDR3 protein is CASISPSNTGELFF. CDR3 sequence (DNA): TGTGCCAGCATATCCCCCTCGAACACCGGGGAGCTGTTTTTT.

Worth noting for this clone: The same CDR3 can be traced to other DNA sequences in this sample. The chain carries TRBV5-1 and TRBJ2-5, with D possibly matching TRBD2 (5 bases). Deletions cut 2 bases from V and 2 bases from J, with 7 bases between. The CDR3 length is 13 residues. Germline V gene sequence: CDR1 SGHRS, CDR2 YFSETQ. The CDR3 reads CASSFSGQETQYF. The CDR3 DNA sequence: TGCGCCAGCAGCTTTTCGGGGCAAGAGACCCAGTACTTC.

This clone was detected only once. V gene TRBV28 combines with J gene TRBJ2-3; no definite D call. The germline V gene has CDR1 MDHEN and CDR2 SYDVKM. CDR3 length: 16 residues. The V and J ends lost 4 bases and 0 bases respectively, with 14 bases between them. The CDR3 loop is CASSSPPASSTDTQYF. The CDR3 DNA sequence: TGTGCCAGCAGTTCGCCCCCAGCGTCTAGCACAGATACGCAGTATTTT.

The chain has TRBV5-1 and TRBJ2-3; TRBD2 might be the D (5 bases). V was shortened by 2 bases and J by 1 base, with 11 bases between the two germline ends. Germline CDR1 reads SGHRS; CDR2 reads YFSETQ. This CDR3 is 15 amino acids long. CDR3 DNA sequence: TGCGCCAGCAGCTTACGGGGAGACGGCACAGATACGCAGTATTTT. Protein: CASSLRGDGTDTQYF.

The gene calls are TRBV9 and TRBJ2-1; 8 positions agree with TRBD2. This CDR3 comprises 15 residues. V shed 5 bases, J shed 2 bases, and the junction held 6 bases outside the gene matches. Germline V lookup: CDR1 SGDLS, CDR2 YYNGEE. CDR3 coding DNA: TGTGCCAGCAGTGTACGGGAGGGAACCTACAATGAGCAGTTCTTC. It yields the protein CASSVREGTYNEQFF.

The rearrangement links TRBV7-3 to TRBJ2-1; TRBD2 might be the D (6 bases). The germline CDR1 and CDR2 sequences are SGHTA and FQGTGA. V was clipped by 2 bases and J by 3 bases, with 8 bases between them. The CDR3 length is 14 residues. The CDR3 is CASSLAGNYNEQFF. In DNA, the CDR3 is TGTGCCAGCAGCTTAGCGGGGAACTACAATGAGCAGTTCTTC.